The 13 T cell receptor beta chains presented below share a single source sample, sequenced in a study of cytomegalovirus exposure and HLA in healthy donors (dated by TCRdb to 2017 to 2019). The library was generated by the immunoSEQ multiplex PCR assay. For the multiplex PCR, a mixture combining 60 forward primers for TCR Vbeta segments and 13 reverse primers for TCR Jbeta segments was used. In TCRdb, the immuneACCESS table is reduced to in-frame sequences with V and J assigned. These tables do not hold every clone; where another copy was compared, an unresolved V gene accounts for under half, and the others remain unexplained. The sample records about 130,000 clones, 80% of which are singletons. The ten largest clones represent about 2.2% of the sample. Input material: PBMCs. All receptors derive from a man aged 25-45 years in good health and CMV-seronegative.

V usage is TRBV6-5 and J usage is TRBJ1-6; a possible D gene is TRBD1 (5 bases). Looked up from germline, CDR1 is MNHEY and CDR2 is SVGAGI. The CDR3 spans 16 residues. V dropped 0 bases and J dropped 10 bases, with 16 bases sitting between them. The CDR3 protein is CASSYSIAPGSSPLHF. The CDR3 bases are TGTGCCAGCAGTTACTCGATAGCTCCAGGGTCATCACCCCTCCACTTT.

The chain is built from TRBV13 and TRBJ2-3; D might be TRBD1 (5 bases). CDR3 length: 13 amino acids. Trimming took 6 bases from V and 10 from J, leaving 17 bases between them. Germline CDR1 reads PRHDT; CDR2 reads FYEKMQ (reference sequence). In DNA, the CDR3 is TGTGCCAGCAGGGCGGCCCCAGGGTCGGCGCAGTATTTT. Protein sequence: CASRAAPGSAQYF.

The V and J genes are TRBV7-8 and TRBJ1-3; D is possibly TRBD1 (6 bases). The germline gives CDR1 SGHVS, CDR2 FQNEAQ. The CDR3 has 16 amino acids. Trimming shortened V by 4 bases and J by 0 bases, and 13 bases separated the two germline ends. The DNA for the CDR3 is TGTGCCAGCAGCTCCTACGGGACACCCTCTGGAAACACCATATATTTT. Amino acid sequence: CASSSYGTPSGNTIYF.

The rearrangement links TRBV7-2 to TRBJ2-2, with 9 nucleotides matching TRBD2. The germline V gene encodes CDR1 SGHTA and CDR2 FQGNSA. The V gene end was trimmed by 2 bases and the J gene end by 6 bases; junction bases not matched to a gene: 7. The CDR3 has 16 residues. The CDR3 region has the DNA TGTGCCAGCAGCTTAATTGGGGGACTAGCTGCCGGGGAGCTGTTTTTT. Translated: CASSLIGGLAAGELFF.

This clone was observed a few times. The CDR3 DNA reads TGCGCCAGCAGTCTAACAGACCGAATCTATGGCTACACCTTC. Its translation is CASSLTDRIYGYTF. The gene calls are TRBV4-1 and TRBJ1-2; D is unclear. Germline lookup yields CDR1 MGHRA and CDR2 YSYEKL. The CDR3 totals 14 residues. Trimming cost V 6 bases and J 4 bases, with 15 bases left between them.

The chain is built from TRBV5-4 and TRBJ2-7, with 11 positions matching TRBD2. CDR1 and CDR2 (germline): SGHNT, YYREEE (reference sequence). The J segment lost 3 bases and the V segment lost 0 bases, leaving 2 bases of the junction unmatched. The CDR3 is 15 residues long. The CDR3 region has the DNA TGTGCCAGCAGCTTGGGACTAGCGGGAATCTACGAGCAGTACTTC. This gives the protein CASSLGLAGIYEQYF.

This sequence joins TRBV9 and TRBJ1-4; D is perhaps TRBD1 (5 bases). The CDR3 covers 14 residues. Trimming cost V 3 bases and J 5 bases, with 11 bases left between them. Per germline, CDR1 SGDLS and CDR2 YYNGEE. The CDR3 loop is CASSAGLRNEKLFF. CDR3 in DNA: TGTGCCAGCAGCGCGGGACTCCGAAATGAAAAACTGTTTTTT.

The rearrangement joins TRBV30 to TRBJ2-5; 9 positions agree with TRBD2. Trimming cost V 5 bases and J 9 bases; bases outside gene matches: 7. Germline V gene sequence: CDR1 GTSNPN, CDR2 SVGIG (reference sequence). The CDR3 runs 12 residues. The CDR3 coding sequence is TGTGCCTGGGGGGGGGTAGCGGGAGCCCAGTACTTC. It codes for CAWGGVAGAQYF.

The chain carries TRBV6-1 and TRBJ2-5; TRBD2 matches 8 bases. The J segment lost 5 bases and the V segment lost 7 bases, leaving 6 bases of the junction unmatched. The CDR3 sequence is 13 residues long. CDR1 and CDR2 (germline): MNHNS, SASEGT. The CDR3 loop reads CASKREYPETQYF. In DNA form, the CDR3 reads TGTGCCAGCAAGCGGGAGTACCCGGAGACCCAGTACTTC.

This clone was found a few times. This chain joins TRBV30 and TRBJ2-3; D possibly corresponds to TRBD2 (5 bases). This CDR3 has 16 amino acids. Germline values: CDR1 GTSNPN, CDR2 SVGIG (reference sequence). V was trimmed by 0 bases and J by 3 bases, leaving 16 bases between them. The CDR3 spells CAWSVLSGSRTDTQYF. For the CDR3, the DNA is TGTGCCTGGAGTGTACTGTCGGGATCTCGGACAGATACGCAGTATTTT.

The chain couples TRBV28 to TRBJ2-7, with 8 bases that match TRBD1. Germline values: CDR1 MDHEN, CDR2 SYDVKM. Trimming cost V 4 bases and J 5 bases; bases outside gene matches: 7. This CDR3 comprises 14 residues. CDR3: CASSSPGTGHEQYF. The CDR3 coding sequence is TGTGCCAGCAGTTCCCCGGGGACAGGCCACGAGCAGTACTTC.

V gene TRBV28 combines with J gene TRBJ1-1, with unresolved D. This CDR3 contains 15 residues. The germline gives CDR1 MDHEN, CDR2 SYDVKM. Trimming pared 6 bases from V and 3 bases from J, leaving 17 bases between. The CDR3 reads CASSPTGREDTEAFF. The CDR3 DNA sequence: TGTGCCAGCAGCCCAACGGGGAGGGAGGACACTGAAGCTTTCTTT.

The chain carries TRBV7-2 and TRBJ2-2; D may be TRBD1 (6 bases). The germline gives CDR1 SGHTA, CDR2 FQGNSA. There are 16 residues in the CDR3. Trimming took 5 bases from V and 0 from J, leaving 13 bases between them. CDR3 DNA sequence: TGTGCCAGCAGCCCTCGTGGGACACCGAACACCGGGGAGCTGTTTTTT. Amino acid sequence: CASSPRGTPNTGELFF.